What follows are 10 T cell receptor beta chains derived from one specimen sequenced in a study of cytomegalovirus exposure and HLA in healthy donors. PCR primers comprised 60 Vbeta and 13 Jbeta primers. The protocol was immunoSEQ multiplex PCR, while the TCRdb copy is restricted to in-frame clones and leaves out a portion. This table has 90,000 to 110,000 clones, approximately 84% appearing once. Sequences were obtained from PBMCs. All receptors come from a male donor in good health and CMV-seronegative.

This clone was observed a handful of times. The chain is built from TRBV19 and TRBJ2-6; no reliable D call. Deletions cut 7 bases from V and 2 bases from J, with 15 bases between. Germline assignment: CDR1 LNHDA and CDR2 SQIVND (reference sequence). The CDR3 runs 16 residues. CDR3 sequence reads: CASKPGSVAGANVLTF. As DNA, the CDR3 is TGTGCCAGTAAACCAGGTTCAGTAGCTGGGGCCAACGTCCTGACTTTC.

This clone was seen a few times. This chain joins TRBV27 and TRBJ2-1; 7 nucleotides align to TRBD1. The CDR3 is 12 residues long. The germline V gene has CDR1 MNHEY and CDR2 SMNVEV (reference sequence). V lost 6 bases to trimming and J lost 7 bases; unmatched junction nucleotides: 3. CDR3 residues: CASRTGWNEQFF. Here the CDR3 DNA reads TGTGCCAGCAGGACAGGGTGGAATGAGCAGTTCTTC.

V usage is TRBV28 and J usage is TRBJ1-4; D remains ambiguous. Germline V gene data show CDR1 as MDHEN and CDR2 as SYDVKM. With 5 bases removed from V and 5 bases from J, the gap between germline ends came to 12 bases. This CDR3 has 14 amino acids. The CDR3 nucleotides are TGTGCCAGCAGTACGACACGGGGAAATGAAAAACTGTTTTTT. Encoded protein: CASSTTRGNEKLFF. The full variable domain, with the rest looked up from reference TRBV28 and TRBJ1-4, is DVKVTQSSRYLVKRTGEKVFLECVQDMDHENMFWYRQDPGLGLRLIYFSYDVKMKEKGDIPEGYSVSREKKERFSLILESASTNQTSMYLCASSTTRGNEKLFFGSGTQLSVL.

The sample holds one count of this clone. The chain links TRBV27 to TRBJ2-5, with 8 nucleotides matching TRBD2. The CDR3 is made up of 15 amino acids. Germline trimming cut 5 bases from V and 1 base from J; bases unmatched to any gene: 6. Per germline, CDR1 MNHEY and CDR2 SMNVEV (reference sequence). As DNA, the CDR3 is TGTGCCAGCAGTCCAACAGGACTAGCCCAAGAGACCCAGTACTTC. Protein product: CASSPTGLAQETQYF.

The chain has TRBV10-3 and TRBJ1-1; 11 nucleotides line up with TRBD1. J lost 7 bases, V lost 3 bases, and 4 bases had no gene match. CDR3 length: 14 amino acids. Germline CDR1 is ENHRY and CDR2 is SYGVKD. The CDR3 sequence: CAISDTGTGGEAFF. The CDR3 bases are TGTGCCATCAGTGACACCGGGACAGGGGGTGAAGCTTTCTTT.

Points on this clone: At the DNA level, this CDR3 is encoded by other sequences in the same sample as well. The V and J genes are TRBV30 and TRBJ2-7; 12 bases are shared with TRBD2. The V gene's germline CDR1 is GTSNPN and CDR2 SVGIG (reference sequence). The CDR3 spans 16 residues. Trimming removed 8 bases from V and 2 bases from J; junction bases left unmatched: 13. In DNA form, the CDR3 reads TGTGCCGGGGAGGGTCTAGCGGGAGGGGCGGCCTACGAGCAGTACTTC. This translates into CAGEGLAGGAAYEQYF.

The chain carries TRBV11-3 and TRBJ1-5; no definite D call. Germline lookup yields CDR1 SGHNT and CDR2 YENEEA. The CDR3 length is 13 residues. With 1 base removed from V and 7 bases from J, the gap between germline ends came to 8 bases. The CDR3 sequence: CASSLGNRQPQHF. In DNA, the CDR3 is TGTGCCAGCAGCTTAGGCAATCGGCAGCCCCAGCATTTT. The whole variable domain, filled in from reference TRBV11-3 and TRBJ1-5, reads EAGVVQSPRYKIIEKKQPVAFWCNPISGHNTLYWYLQNLGQGPELLIRYENEEAVDDSQLPKDRFSAERLKGVDSTLKIQPAELGDSAVYLCASSLGNRQPQHFGDGTRLSIL.

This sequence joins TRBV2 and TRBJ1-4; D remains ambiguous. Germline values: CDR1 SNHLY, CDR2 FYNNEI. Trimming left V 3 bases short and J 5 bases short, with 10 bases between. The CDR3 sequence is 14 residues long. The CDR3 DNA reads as TGTGCCAGCAGTGAGCAACTGTACAATGAAAAACTGTTTTTT. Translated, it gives CASSEQLYNEKLFF.

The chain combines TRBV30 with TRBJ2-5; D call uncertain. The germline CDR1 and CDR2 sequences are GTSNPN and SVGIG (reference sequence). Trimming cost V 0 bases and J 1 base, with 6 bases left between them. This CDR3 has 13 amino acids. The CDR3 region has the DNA TGTGCCTGGAGTGTAGCGACCCAAGAGACCCAGTACTTC. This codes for CAWSVATQETQYF.

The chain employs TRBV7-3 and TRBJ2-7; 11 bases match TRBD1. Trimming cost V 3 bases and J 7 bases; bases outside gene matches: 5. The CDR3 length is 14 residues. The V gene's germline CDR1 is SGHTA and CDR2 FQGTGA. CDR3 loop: CASSLGTGGQEQYF. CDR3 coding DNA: TGTGCCAGCAGCTTGGGGACAGGGGGACAAGAGCAGTACTTC. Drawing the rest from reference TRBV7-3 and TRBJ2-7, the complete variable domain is GAGVSQTPSNKVTEKGKYVELRCDPISGHTALYWYRQSLGQGPEFLIYFQGTGAADDSGLPNDRFFAVRPEGSVSTLKIQRTERGDSAVYLCASSLGTGGQEQYFGPGTRLTVT.